This entry describes one TCR beta chain. Donors were healthy HIV-negative adults without recent acute infections or vaccinations. The CDR3 runs 16 residues. Trimming took 2 bases from V and 0 from J, leaving 10 bases between them. Germline V gene sequence: CDR1 KGHSH, CDR2 LQKENI. Profiling relied on immunoSEQ multiplex PCR, and the TCRdb table lists in-frame clones only, not all of them. The profile shows around 1.1 million clones, around 78% of them singletons. This sample was taken from a study of shared clonotypes between healthy human individuals. Study-level background: The cohort comprised a couple of women and a few men. Their ages spanned 18 to 49 years.

Sequenced: memory CD4+ T cells from PBMCs. Subset in this sample: CD45RA-negative fraction. This receptor was obtained from a man aged 18 to 30 in good health. Some clones in this sample may be carry-over from other donors' samples. This rearrangement joins TRBV18 to TRBJ2-2; D remains ambiguous. The CDR3 bases are TGTGCCAGCTCACCATACCGGAGCGCGAACACCGGGGAGCTGTTTTTT. It specifies CASSPYRSANTGELFF. The variable domain in full, with the rest retrieved from reference TRBV18 and TRBJ2-2, is NAGVMQNPRHLVRRRGQEARLRCSPMKGHSHVYWYRQLPEEGLKFMVYLQKENIIDESGMPKERFSAEFPKEGPSILRIQQVVRGDSAAYFCASSPYRSANTGELFFGEGSRLTVL.